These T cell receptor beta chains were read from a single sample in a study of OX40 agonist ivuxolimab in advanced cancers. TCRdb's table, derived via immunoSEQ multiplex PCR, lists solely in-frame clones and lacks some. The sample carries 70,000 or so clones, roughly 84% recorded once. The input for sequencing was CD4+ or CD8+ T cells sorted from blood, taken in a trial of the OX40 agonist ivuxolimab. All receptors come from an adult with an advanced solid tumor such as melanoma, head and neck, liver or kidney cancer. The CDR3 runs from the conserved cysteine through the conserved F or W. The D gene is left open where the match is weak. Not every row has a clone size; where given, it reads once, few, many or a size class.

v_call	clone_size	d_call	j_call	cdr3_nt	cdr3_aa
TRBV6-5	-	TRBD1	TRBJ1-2	TGTGCCAGCCAACAGGGGGCGAACTATGGCTACACCTTC	CASQQGANYGYTF
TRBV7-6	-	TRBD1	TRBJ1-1	TGTGCCAGCAGCTTAGCCGAACGGACAGGGGGCACTGAAGCTTTCTTT	CASSLAERTGGTEAFF
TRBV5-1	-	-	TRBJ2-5	TGCGCCAGCAGCTTGCCGTCGGGGGGCGTGGAGACCCAGTACTTC	CASSLPSGGVETQYF
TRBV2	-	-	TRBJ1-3	TGTGCCAGCAGCTTAAGTAGTTTTGGAAACACCATATATTTT	CASSLSSFGNTIYF
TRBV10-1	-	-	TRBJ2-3	TGCGCCAGCAGTGAGTCGAGAGATACGCAGTATTTT	CASSESRDTQYF
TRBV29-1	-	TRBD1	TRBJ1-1	TGCAGCGTTTTAAGGGGGCCCACTGAAGCTTTCTTT	CSVLRGPTEAFF
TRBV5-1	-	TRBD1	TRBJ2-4	TGCGCCAGCAGCCCGGGACAGGCCAAAAACATTCAGTACTTC	CASSPGQAKNIQYF
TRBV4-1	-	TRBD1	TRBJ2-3	TGCGCCAGCAGCCAAGGGGACAGGCACAGAGATACGCAGTATTTT	CASSQGDRHRDTQYF
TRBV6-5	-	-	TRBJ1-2	TGTGCCAGCAGAGCCAGGAGCCCCTATGGCTACACCTTC	CASRARSPYGYTF
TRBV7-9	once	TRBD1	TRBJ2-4	TGTGCCAGCAGCTTGTTAGGGACAGACAACATTCAGTACTTC	CASSLLGTDNIQYF
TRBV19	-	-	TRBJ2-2	TGTGCCAGTAGTATAGATGGTAGAAGCGGGGAGCTGTTTTTT	CASSIDGRSGELFF
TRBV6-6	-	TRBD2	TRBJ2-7	TGTGCCAGCAGTAGAGTAGCGGGAGTTACTTACGAGCAGTACTTC	CASSRVAGVTYEQYF
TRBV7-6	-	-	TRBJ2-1	TGTGCCAGCAGCTTAGCGCTTGGGGGGTTCGAGCAGTTCTTC	CASSLALGGFEQFF
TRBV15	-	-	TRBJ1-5	TGTGCCACCAGCAGAGATTTCGGTGTACGTAGCAATCAGCCCCAGCATTTT	CATSRDFGVRSNQPQHF
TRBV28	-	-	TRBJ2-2	TGTGCCTGTGGGGCAGGGGACACCGGGGAGCTGTTTTTT	CACGAGDTGELFF
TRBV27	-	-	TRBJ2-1	TGTGCCAGCAGTTTCGGAGGGGCTGGAGAGCAGTTCTTC	CASSFGGAGEQFF
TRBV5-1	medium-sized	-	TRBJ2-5	TGCGCCAGCAGCCCGAAGGGGAACCAAGAGACCCAGTACTTC	CASSPKGNQETQYF
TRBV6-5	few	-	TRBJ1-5	TGTGCCAGCAGTTACGGACAGACCAATCAGCCCCAGCATTTT	CASSYGQTNQPQHF
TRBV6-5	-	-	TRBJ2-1	TGTGCCAGCCGTGCCGCGGGACTGCACAATGAGCAGTTCTTC	CASRAAGLHNEQFF
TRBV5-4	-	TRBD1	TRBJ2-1	TGTGCCAGCCATAGGGGGCAGACCTACAATGAGCAGTTCTTC	CASHRGQTYNEQFF
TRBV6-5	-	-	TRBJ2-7	TGTGCCAGCAGTTTAGACCGTGCGACCTACGAGCAGTACTTC	CASSLDRATYEQYF
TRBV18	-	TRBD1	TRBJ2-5	TGTGCCAGCTCACCGATGACAGGGGGTGTCCGCTTACAAGAGACCCAGTACTTC	CASSPMTGGVRLQETQYF